The entry that follows covers one T cell receptor (beta chain) sequence. CDR1 and CDR2 from the germline V gene are SGDLS and YYNGEE. The trim removed 3 bases at V and 5 bases at J, leaving 7 bases unmatched. The CDR3 spans 14 residues. The data derive from a study of blood T cell repertoires in COVID-19. Clones were sequenced by immunoSEQ multiplex PCR, and TCRdb holds only the in-frame ones, with some missing. The sample lists about 220,000 clones; 88% were seen once. The sequenced material came from PBMCs or T cells enriched from blood (not recorded which). This rearrangement joins TRBV9 to TRBJ1-2, with TRBD1 matching 7 bases. This clonotype originated in a woman aged 25-40 years who had recovered from COVID-19. The CDR3 bases are TGTGCCAGCAGCGCACAGGGGCTACGGTATGGCTACACCTTC. This codes for CASSAQGLRYGYTF. The variable domain in full, with the rest retrieved from reference TRBV9 and TRBJ1-2, is DSGVTQTPKHLITATGQRVTLRCSPRSGDLSVYWYQQSLDQGLQFLIQYYNGEERAKGNILERFSAQQFPDLHSELNLSSLELGDSALYFCASSAQGLRYGYTFGSGTRLTVV.